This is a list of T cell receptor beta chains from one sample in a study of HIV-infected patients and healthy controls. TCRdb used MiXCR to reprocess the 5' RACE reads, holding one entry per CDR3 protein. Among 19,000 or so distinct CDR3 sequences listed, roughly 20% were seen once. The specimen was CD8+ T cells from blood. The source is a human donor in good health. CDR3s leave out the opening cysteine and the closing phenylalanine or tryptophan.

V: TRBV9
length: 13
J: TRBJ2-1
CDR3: ASSVGGESYNEQF

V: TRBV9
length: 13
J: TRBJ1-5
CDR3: ASSVGVGDNQPQH

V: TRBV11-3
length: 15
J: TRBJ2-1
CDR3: ASSHALDSRPASEQF

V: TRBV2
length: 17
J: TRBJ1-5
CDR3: ASSEELGQGQYSNQPQH

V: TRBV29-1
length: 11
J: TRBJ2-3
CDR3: SVTGGGTDTQY

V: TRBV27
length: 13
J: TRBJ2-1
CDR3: ASSPSRGAYNEQF

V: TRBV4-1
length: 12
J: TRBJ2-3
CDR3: ASSRQRAPDTQY

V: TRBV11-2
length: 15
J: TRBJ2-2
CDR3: ASSSRVEASRTGELF

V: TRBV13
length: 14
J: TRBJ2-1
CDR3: ASSLGRGLSYNEQF

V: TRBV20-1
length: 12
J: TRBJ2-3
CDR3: SAKGLVIPDTQY

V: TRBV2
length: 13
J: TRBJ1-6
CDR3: ASRARRGGGSPLH

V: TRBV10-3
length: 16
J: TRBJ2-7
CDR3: AISSLDASGGNPYEQY

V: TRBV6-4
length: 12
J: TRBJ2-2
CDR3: ASRDPGGTGELF

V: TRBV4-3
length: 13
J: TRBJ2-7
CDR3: ASSQAAGGGYEQY

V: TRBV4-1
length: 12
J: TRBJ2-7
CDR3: ASSQDWRGYEQY

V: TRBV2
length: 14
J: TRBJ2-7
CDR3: ASSDLEGNLSYEQY

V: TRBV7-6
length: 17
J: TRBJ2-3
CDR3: ASSLLAGGPVASTDTQY

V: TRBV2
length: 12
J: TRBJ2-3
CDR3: ASRGGGPTDTQY

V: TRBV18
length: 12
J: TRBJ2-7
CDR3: ASSPGPGAYEQY

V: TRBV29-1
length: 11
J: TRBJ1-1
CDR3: SVVEQGSHGAF

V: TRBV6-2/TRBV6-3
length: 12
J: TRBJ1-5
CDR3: ASSYSGRVQPQH

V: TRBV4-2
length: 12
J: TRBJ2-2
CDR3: ASSQDVGTGELF

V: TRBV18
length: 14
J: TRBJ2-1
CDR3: ASSPGLAGAYNEQF

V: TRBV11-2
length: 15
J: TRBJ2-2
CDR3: ASSLAWTGLMAGELF

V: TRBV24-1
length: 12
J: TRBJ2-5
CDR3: ATSEEGARETQY